This TCR beta chain was identified in a study of beta chain features in type 1 diabetes. As every portion of the isolated RNA was reverse transcribed, the sequencing read expressed TCRB transcripts. Some clones are missing from TCRdb's copy, which holds only in-frame ones; the method was immunoSEQ multiplex PCR. The sample lists hundreds of thousands of clones, approximately 12% occurring once. The CDR3 sequence is 14 residues long. Germline CDR1 is ENHRY and CDR2 is SYGVKD. Broader study findings: Researchers reported that naive, central memory and Treg TCRB repertoires appeared more similar in patients than in healthy donors. Lower insertion and higher deletion counts appeared at VDJ junctions in type 1 diabetes patients. With patients and controls alike, PCR might favor shorter templates to an equal degree.

Using CD45RO/CCR7/CD25/CD127/CD95/CD27, CD4+ naive, central memory, regulatory and stem cell-like memory cells were sorted. Worth noting for this clone: Its target is unknown. Sequence at one end of the junction differs from germline and may be a read error.

Input material: naive CD4+ T cells from blood. V usage is TRBV10-3 and J usage is TRBJ1-2; D not resolved. This TCR came from a man between 18 and 35 years old in good health. Written as DNA, the CDR3 is TGTGCCAGCAGTTACTCGGAGCAGAGCGATGGCTACACCTTC. The encoded protein is CASSYSEQSDGYTF.